Listed below are T cell receptor beta chains from one sample, sequenced in a study of cytomegalovirus exposure and HLA in healthy donors. Some clones are missing from TCRdb's copy, which holds only in-frame ones; the method was immunoSEQ multiplex PCR. The table gives about 48,000 clones; the top ten clones make up 2% to 2.5% of it. The source material was PBMCs. Receptor source: a woman in her 40s in good health and CMV-seronegative. Each CDR3 is given with its conserved first and last residue. D genes are given only for firm matches.

TRBJ1-2 | . | TRBV30 | TGTGCCTGGACAATGGCGGGGGCCGATGGCTACACCTTC | CAWTMAGADGYTF
TRBJ1-2 | . | TRBV5-1 | TGCGCCAGCAGCCCTCAGAGCGCCTCCACACCTAGCTATGGCTACACCTTC | CASSPQSASTPSYGYTF
TRBJ1-2 | TRBD1 | TRBV4-2 | TGTGCCAGCAGCGACTTACAGGGGAGCTATGGCTACACCTTC | CASSDLQGSYGYTF
TRBJ2-1 | . | TRBV30 | TGTGCCTGGGCGGGGGCGAGCCCTCACTCGCGGCGCTCCGACAATGAGCAGTTCTTC | CAWAGASPHSRRSDNEQFF
TRBJ2-7 | . | TRBV6-6 | TGTGCCAGCAGTTCAGGGCAGGCAATCCTCTACGAGCAGTACTTC | CASSSGQAILYEQYF
TRBJ2-6 | . | TRBV4-2 | TGTGCCAGCAGCCAAGAGGGTGGTGGGGGGACGGTGTCAGGGGCCAACGTCCTGACTTTC | CASSQEGGGGTVSGANVLTF
TRBJ2-1 | . | TRBV2 | TGTGCCAGCAGTGATACTGGACCAGGGGAGCAGTTCTTC | CASSDTGPGEQFF
TRBJ2-3 | . | TRBV2 | TGTGCCAGCTCGATCGGGGGACGCACAGATAAGCAGTATTTT | CASSIGGRTDKQYF
TRBJ2-5 | . | TRBV7-8 | TGTGCCAGCAGCACCGGGGGGCCCCAAGAGACCCAGTACTTC | CASSTGGPQETQYF
TRBJ2-3 | . | TRBV5-4 | TGTGCCAGCAGCTTTTCGGGAGCGACAGATACGCAGTATTTT | CASSFSGATDTQYF
TRBJ1-1 | TRBD1 | TRBV18 | TGTGCCAGCTCACCACCACAGGGGGCTCTCACTGAAGCTTTCTTT | CASSPPQGALTEAFF
TRBJ2-1 | TRBD2 | TRBV15 | TGTGCCACCAGCAGAGGTACTAGCGGGAGTAATGAGCAGTTCTTC | CATSRGTSGSNEQFF